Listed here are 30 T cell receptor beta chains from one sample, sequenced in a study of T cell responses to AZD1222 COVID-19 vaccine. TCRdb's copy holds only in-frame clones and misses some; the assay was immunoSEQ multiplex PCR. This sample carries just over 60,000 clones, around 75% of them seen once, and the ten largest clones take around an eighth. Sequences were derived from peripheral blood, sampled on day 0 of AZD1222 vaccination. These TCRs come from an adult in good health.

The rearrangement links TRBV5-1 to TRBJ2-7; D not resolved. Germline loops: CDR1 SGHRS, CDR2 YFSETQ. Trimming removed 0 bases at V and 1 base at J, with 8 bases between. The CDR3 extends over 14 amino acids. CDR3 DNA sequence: TGCGCCAGCAGCTTGGGCCCGTCGTCCTACGAGCAGTACTTC. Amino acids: CASSLGPSSYEQYF.

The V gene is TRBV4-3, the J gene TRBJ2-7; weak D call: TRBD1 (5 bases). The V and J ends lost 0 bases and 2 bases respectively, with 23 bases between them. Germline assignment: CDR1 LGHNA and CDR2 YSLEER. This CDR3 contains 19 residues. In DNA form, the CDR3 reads TGCGCCAGCAGCCAAGATTACCCCCGACTCACAGGCTTAACCTACGAGCAGTACTTC. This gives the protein CASSQDYPRLTGLTYEQYF.

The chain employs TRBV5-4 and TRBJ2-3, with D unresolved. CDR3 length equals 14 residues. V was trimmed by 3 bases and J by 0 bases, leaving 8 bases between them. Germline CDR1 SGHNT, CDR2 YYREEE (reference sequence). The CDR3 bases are TGTGCCAGCAGCTCGGACCCTAGCACAGATACGCAGTATTTT. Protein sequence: CASSSDPSTDTQYF.

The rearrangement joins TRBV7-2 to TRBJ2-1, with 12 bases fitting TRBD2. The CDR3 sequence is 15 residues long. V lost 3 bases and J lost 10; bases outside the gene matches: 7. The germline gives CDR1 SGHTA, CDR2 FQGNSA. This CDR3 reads CASSLSGTSGSEQFF. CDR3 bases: TGTGCCAGCAGCTTGTCCGGGACTAGCGGGTCCGAGCAGTTCTTC.

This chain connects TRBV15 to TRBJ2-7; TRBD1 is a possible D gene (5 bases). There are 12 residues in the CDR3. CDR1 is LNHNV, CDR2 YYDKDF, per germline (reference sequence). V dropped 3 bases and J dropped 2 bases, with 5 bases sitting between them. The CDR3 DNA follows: TGTGCCACCAGCAGGGGGCCCTACGAGCAGTACTTC. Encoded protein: CATSRGPYEQYF.

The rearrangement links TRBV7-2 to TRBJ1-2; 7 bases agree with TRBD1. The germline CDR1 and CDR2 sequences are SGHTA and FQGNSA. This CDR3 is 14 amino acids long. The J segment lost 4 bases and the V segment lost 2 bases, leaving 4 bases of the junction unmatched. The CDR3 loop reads CASSLTGAIYGYTF. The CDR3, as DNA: TGTGCCAGCAGCTTAACAGGGGCGATCTATGGCTACACCTTC.

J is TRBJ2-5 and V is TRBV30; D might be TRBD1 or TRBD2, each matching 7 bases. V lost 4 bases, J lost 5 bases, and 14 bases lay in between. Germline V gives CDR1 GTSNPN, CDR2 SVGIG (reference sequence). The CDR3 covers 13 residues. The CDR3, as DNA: TGTGCCTGGATCTCAGGGGGAGGGGAGACCCAGTACTTC. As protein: CAWISGGGETQYF.

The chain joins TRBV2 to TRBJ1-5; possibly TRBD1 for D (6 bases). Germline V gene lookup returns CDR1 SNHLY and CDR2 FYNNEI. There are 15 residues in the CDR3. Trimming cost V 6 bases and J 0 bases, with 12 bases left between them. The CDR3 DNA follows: TGTGCCAGCAGCCGAGGGGGGTATAGCAATCAGCCCCAGCATTTT. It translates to CASSRGGYSNQPQHF.

The CDR3 nucleotides are TGTGCCAGCAGCCCCCTTGGCCCTGGAAACACCATATATTTT. Its translation: CASSPLGPGNTIYF. This chain uses TRBV14 with TRBJ1-3; D not resolved. Deletions cut 4 bases from V and 2 bases from J, with 9 bases between. The CDR3 consists of 14 residues. In germline, CDR1 is SGHDN, CDR2 FVKESK.

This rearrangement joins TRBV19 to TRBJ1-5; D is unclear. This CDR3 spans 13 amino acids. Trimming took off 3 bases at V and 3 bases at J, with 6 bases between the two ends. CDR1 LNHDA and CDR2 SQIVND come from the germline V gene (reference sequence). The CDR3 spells CASSIRDNQPQHF. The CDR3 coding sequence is TGTGCCAGTAGTATCCGGGACAATCAGCCCCAGCATTTT.

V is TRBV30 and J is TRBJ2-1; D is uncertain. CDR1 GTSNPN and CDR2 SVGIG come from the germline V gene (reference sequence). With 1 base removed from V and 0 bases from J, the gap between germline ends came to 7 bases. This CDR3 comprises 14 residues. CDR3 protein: CAWSDWSSYNEQFF. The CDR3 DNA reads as TGTGCCTGGAGTGACTGGAGCTCCTACAATGAGCAGTTCTTC.

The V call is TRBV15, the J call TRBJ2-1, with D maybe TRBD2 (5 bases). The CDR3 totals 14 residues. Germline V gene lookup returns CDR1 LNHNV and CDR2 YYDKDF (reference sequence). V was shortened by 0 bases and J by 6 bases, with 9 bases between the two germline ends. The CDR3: CATSRDASLNEQFF. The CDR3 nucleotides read TGTGCCACCAGCAGAGACGCTAGCCTCAATGAGCAGTTCTTC.

The CDR3 DNA follows: TGCGCCAGCAGCCAAGATTGGCGACTTCAGGGGGCAGATCAGCCCCAGCATTTT. Protein sequence: CASSQDWRLQGADQPQHF. The chain employs TRBV4-3 and TRBJ1-5; 8 bases align to TRBD1. Germline V gene sequence: CDR1 LGHNA, CDR2 YSLEER. V lost 0 bases to trimming and J lost 5 bases; unmatched junction nucleotides: 12. This CDR3 spans 18 amino acids.

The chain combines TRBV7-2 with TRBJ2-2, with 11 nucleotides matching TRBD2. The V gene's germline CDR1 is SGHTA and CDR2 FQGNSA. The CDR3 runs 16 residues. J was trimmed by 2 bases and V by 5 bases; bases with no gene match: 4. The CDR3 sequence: CASSPSGGTNTGELFF. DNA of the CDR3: TGTGCCAGCAGCCCTAGCGGGGGGACTAACACCGGGGAGCTGTTTTTT.

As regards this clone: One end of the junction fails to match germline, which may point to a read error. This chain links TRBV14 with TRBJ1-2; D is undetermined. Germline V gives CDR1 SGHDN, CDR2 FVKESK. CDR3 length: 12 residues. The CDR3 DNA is TGTGCCAGCAGTCAAGTTCTCGGTGGCTACACCTTC. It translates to CASSQVLGGYTF. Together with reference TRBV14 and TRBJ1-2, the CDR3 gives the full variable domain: EAGVTQFPSHSVIEKGQTVTLRCDPISGHDNLYWYRRVMGKEIKFLLHFVKESKQDESGMPNNRFLAERTGGTYSTLKVQPAELEDSGVYFCASSQVLGGYTFGSGTRLTVV.

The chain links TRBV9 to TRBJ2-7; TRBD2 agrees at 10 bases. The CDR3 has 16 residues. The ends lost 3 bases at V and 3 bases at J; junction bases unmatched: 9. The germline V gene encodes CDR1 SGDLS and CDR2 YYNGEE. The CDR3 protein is CASSALSSGGLYEQYF. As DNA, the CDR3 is TGTGCCAGCAGCGCCCTTTCTAGCGGGGGTCTCTACGAGCAGTACTTC.

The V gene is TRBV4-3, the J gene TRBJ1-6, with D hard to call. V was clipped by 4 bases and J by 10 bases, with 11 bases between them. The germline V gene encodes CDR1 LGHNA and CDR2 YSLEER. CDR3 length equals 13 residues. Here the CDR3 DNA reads TGCGCCAGCAGCCCGGGCCGCGGGTCACCCCTCCACTTT. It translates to CASSPGRGSPLHF.

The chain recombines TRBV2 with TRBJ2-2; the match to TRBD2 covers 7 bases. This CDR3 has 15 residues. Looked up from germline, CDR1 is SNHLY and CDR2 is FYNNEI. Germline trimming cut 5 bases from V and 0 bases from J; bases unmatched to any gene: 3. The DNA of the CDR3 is TGTGCCAGCAGTCCCGGGACTACGAACACCGGGGAGCTGTTTTTT. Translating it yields CASSPGTTNTGELFF.

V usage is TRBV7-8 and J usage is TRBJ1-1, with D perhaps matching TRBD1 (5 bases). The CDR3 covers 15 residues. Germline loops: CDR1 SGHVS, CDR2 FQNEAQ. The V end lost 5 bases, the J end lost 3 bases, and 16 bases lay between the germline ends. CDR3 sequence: CASSPDGGSYTEAFF. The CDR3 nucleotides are TGTGCCAGCAGCCCAGATGGGGGTAGCTACACTGAAGCTTTCTTT.

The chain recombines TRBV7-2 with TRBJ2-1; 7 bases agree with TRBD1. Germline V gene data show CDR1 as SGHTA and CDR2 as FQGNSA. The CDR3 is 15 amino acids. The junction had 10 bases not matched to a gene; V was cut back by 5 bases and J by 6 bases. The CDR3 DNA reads TGTGCCAGCAGCCCCTTCCGGGACAGAAGCAATGAGCAGTTCTTC. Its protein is CASSPFRDRSNEQFF.

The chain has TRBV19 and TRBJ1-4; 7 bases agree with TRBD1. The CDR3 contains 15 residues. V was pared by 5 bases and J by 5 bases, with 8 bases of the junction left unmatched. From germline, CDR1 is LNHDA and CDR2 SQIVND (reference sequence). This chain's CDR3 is CASSLWTGGNEKLFF. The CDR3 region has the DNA TGTGCCAGTAGTCTATGGACAGGTGGCAATGAAAAACTGTTTTTT.

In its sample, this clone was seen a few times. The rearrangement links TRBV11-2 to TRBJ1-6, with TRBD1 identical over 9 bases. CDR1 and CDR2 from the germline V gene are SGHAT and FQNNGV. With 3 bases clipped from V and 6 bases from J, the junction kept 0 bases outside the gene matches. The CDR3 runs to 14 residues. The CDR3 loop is CASSLGQGNSPLHF. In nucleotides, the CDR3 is TGTGCCAGCAGCTTGGGACAGGGTAATTCACCCCTCCACTTT.

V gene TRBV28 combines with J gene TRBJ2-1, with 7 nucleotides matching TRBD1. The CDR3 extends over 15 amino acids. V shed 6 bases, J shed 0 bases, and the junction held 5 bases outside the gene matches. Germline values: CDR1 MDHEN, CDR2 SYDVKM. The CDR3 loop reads CASRIDRDSYNEQFF. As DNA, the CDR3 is TGTGCCAGCAGGATCGACAGGGACTCCTACAATGAGCAGTTCTTC. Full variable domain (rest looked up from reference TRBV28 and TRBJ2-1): DVKVTQSSRYLVKRTGEKVFLECVQDMDHENMFWYRQDPGLGLRLIYFSYDVKMKEKGDIPEGYSVSREKKERFSLILESASTNQTSMYLCASRIDRDSYNEQFFGPGTRLTVL.

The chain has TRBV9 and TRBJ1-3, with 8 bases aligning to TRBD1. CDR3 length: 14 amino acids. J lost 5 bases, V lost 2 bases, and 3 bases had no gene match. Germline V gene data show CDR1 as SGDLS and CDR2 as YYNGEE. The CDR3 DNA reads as TGTGCCAGCAGCGTGACAGGGGAAAGAAACACCATATATTTT. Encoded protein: CASSVTGERNTIYF.

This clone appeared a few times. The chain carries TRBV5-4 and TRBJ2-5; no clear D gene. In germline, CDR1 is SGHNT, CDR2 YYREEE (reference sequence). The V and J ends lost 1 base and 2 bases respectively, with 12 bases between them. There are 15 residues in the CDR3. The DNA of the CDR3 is TGTGCCAGCAGCTTGACGGTGATCGCTCAAGAGACCCAGTACTTC. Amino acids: CASSLTVIAQETQYF. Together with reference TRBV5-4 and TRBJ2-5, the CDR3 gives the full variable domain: ETGVTQSPTHLIKTRGQQVTLRCSSQSGHNTVSWYQQALGQGPQFIFQYYREEENGRGNFPPRFSGLQFPNYSSELNVNALELDDSALYLCASSLTVIAQETQYFGPGTRLLVL.

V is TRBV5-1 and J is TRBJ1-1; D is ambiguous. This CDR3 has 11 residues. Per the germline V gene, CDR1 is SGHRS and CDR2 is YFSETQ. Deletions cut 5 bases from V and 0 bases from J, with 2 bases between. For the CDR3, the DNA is TGCGCCAGCAGGATGAACACTGAAGCTTTCTTT. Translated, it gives CASRMNTEAFF.

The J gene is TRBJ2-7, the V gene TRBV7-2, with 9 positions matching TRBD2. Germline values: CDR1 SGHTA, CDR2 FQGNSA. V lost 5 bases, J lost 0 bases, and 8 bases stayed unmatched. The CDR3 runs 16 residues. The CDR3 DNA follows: TGTGCCAGCAGCCCCCAAAGCGGGGGGTCCTCCTACGAGCAGTACTTC. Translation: CASSPQSGGSSYEQYF.

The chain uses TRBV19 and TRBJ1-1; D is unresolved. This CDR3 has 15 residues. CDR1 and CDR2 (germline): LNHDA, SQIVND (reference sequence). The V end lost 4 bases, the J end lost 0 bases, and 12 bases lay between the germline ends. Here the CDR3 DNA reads TGTGCCAGTAGTACCGGCAGCGCTTTGAACACTGAAGCTTTCTTT. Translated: CASSTGSALNTEAFF.

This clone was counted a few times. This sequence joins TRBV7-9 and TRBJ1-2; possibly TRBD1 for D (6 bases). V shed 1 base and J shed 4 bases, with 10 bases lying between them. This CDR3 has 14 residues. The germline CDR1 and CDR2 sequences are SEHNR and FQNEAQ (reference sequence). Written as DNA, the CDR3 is TGTGCCAGCAGCTTAGTGATGGACAGCTATGGCTACACCTTC. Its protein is CASSLVMDSYGYTF.

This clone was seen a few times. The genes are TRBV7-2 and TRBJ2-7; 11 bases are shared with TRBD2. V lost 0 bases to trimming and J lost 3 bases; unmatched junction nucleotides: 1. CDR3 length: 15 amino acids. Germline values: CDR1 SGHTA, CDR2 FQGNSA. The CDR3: CASSLALAGDYEQYF. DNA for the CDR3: TGTGCCAGCAGCTTAGCACTAGCGGGGGACTACGAGCAGTACTTC. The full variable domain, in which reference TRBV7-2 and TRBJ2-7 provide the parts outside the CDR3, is GAGVSQSPSNKVTEKGKDVELRCDPISGHTALYWYRQSLGQGLEFLIYFQGNSAPDKSGLPSDRFSAERTGGSVSTLTIQRTQQEDSAVYLCASSLALAGDYEQYFGPGTRLTVT.